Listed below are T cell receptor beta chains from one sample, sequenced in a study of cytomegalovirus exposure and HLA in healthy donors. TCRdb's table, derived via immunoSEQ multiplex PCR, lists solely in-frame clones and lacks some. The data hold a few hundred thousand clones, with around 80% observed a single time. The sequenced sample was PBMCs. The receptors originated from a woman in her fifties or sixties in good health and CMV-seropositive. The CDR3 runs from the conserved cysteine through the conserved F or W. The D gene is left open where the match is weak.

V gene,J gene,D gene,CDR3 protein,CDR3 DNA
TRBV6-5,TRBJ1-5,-,CASSYRGVAQPQHF,TGTGCCAGCAGTTACCGCGGGGTAGCTCAGCCCCAGCATTTT
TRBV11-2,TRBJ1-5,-,CASSLTGGAQPQHF,TGTGCCAGCAGCTTAACGGGGGGAGCCCAGCCCCAGCATTTT
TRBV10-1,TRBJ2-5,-,CASSVTGSETQYF,TGCGCCAGCAGTGTCACGGGGAGTGAGACCCAGTACTTC
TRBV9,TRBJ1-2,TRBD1,CASSPSGTGNYGYTF,TGTGCCAGCAGCCCAAGTGGGACAGGGAACTATGGCTACACCTTC
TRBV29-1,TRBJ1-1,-,CSVEEGGRGTEAFF,TGCAGCGTTGAAGAGGGGGGGCGAGGCACTGAAGCTTTCTTT
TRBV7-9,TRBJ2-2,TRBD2,CSSSLGTSGSSGELFF,TGTTCCAGCAGCTTGGGGACTAGCGGGAGTTCCGGGGAGCTGTTTTTT
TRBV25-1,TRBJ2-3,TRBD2,CASSGGGGTNTQYF,TGTGCCAGCAGTGGGGGGGGTGGCACGAATACGCAGTATTTT
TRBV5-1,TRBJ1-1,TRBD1,CASSLRTGDTEAFF,TGCGCCAGCAGCCTCAGGACAGGCGACACTGAAGCTTTCTTT
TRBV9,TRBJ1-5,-,CASSVKQVINNQPQHF,TGTGCCAGCAGCGTAAAACAGGTAATAAACAATCAGCCCCAGCATTTT
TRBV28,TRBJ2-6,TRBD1,CASRLQGTGANVLTF,TGTGCCAGCAGGTTACAGGGGACCGGGGCCAACGTCCTGACTTTC
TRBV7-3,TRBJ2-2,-,CASSSSYTGELFF,TGTGCCAGCAGCTCCTCTTACACCGGGGAGCTGTTTTTT
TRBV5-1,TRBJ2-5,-,CASSGGAFQETQYF,TGCGCCAGCAGCGGGGGGGCTTTCCAAGAGACCCAGTACTTC
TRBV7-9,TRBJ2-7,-,CSSSLTGGSYEQYF,TGTTCCAGCAGCTTAACGGGTGGATCCTACGAGCAGTACTTC
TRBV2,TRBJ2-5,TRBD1,CAILGGDRGLETQYF,TGTGCCATCCTCGGGGGAGACAGGGGGCTAGAGACCCAGTACTTC